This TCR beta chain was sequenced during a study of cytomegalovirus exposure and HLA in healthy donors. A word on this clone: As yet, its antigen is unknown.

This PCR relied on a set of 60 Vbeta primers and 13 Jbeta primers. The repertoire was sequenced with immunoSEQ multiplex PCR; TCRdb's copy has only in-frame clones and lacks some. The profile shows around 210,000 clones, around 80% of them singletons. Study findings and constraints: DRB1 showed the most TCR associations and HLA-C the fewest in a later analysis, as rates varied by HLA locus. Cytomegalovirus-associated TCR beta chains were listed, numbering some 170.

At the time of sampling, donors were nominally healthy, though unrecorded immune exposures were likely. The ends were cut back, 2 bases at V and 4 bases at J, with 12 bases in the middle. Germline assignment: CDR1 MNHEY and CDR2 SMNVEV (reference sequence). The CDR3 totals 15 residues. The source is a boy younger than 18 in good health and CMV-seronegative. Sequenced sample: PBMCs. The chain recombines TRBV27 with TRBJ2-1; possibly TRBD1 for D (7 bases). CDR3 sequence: CASSLGGGRYNEQFF. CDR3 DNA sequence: TGTGCCAGCAGTTTAGGAGGGGGCAGGTACAATGAGCAGTTCTTC.